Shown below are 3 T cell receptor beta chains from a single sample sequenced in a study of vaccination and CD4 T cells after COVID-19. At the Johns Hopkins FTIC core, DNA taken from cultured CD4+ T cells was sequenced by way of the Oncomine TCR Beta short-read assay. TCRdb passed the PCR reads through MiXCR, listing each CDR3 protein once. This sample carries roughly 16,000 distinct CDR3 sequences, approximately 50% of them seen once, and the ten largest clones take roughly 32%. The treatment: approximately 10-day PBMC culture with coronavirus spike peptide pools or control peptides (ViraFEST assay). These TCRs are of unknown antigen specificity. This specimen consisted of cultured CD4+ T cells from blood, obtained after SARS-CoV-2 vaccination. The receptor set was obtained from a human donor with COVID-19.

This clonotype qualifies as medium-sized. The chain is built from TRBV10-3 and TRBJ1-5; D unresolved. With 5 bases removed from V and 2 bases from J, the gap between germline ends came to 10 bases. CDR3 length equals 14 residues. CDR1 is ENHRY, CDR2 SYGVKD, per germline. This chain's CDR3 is CAISRRRGNQPQHF. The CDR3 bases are TGTGCCATCAGTCGGAGACGGGGCAATCAGCCCCAGCATTTT.

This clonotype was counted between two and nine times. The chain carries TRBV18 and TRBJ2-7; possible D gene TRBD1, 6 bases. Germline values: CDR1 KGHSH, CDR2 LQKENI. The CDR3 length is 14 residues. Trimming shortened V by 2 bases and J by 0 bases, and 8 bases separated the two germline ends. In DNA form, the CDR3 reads TGTGCCAGCTCACCAAGGACAGACTCCTACGAGCAGTACTTC. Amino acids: CASSPRTDSYEQYF.

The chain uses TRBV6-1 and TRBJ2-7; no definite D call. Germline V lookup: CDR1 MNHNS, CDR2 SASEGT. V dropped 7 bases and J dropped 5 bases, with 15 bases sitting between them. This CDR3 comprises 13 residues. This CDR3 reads CASTLAGENEQYF. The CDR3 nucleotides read TGTGCCAGCACCCTCGCAGGTGAGAACGAGCAGTACTTC.